This T cell receptor (beta chain) is drawn from a study of patients and donors after allogeneic stem cell transplantation. One entry per CDR3 protein results from TCRdb running MiXCR on the RT-PCR reads. In the table there are about 960,000 distinct CDR3 sequences, roughly 17% of which are singletons. This clonotype was observed a handful of times. The CDR3 has 15 residues. Trimming took 3 bases from V and 5 from J; bases not matched to a gene: 5. The germline V gene encodes CDR1 SGHRS and CDR2 YFSETQ. The J gene is TRBJ2-1, the V gene TRBV5-1; TRBD2 agrees at 10 bases. Material for sequencing was blood, either unsorted or a sorted T cell fraction (not recorded which). This sequence was found in a human donor who was either an allogeneic HSCT recipient or a stem cell or donor lymphocyte infusion donor (not recorded which). It is not recorded whose cells these are; they may come from a transplant donor. The CDR3 loop reads CASSSLAGVHNEQFF. The CDR3 nucleotides read TGCGCCAGCAGCTCTCTAGCGGGGGTCCACAATGAGCAGTTCTTC.